This record looks at one TCR beta chain sequence and its context. V was cut by 6 bases and J by 3 bases, with 15 bases left in between. The CDR3 loop spans 14 amino acids. Germline-derived CDR1 and CDR2 are SGHTA and FQGNSA. Sequencing was performed with immunoSEQ multiplex PCR; in TCRdb, only in-frame clones are kept and a portion is missing. The table lists about 140,000 clones, around 90% of them singletons. The sample comes from a study of T cell responses to AZD1222 COVID-19 vaccine. The genes are TRBV7-2 and TRBJ2-7, with D possibly matching TRBD1 (6 bases). This TCR was recovered from an adult who received the AZD1222 COVID-19 vaccine. This sample comprised peripheral blood, obtained 28 days after the second AZD1222 dose. This CDR3 reads CASRPGQGFYEQYF. The DNA for the CDR3 is TGTGCCAGCAGGCCGGGACAAGGATTCTACGAGCAGTACTTC.